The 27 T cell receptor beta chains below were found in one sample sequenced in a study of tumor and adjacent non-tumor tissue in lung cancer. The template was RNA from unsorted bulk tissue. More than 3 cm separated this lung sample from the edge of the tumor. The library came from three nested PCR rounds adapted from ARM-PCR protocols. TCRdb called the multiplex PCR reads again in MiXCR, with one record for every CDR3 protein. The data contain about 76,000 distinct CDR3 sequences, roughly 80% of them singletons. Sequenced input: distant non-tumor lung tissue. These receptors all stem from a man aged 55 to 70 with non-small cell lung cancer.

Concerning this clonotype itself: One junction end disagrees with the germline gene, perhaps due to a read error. The DNA for the CDR3 is TGCATTGCTAGAGACGCCAGCACCCCCGAGCGGTACTTC. Translation: CIARDASTPERYF. The rearrangement uses TRBV20-1 and TRBJ2-7; no clear D gene. The length of the CDR3 is 13 residues. From germline, CDR1 is DFQATT and CDR2 SNEGSKA (reference sequence).

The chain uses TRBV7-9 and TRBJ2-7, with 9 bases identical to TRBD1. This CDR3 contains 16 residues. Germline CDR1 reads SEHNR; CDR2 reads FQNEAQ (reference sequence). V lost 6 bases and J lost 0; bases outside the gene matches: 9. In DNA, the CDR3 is TGTGCCAGCAGGTTCCTCCCGGGACAGGGCTCCTACGAGCAGTACTTC. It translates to CASRFLPGQGSYEQYF. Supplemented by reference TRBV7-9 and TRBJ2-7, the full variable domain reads DTGVSQNPRHKITKRGQNVTFRCDPISEHNRLYWYRQTLGQGPEFLTYFQNEAQLEKSRLLSDRFSAERPKGSFSTLEIQRTEQGDSAMYLCASRFLPGQGSYEQYFGPGTRLTVT.

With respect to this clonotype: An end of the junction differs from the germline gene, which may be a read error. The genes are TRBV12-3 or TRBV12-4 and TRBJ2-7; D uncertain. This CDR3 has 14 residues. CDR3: CANSLAGLAYKQYF. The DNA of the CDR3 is TGTGCCAACAGTTTAGCTGGCCTGGCCTACAAGCAGTACTTC.

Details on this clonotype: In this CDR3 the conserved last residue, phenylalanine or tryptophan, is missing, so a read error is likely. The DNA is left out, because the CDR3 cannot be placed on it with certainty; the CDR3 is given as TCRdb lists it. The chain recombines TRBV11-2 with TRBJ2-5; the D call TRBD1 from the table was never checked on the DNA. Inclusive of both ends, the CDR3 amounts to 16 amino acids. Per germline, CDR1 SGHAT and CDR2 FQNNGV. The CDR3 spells CASTSTMGGSKETHYL.

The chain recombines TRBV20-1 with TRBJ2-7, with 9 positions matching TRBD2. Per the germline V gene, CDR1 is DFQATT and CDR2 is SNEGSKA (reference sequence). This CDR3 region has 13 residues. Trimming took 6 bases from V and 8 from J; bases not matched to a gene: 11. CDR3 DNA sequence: TGCAGTGCCGGCCCAGCGGGAGGAGGCAAGCAGTACTTC. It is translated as CSAGPAGGGKQYF.

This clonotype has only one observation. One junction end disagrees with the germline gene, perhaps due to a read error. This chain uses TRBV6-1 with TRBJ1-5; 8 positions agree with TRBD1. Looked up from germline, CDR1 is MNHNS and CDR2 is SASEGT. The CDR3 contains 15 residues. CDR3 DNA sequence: TGTGTCAGCAGTCGTCAGGGGGCTGGTCATCAGTCCCAGCATTTT. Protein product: CVSSRQGAGHQSQHF.

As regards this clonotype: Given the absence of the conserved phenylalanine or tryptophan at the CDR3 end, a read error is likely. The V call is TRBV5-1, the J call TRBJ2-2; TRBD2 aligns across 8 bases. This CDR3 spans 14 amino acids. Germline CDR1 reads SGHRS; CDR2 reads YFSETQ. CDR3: CASSSGANIGELFS. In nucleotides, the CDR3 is TGCGCCAGCAGTAGCGGGGCGAACATCGGGGAGCTGTTTTCT.

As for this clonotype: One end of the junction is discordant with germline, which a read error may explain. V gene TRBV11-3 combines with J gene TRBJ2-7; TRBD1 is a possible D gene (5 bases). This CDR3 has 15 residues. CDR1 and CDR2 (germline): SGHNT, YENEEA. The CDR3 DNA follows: TGTGCCGGCAGCTTGGTTCATGGCAGGGCCTACGAGCAGTACTTC. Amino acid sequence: CAGSLVHGRAYEQYF. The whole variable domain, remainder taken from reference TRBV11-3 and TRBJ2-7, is EAGVVQSPRYKIIEKKQPVAFWCNPISGHNTLYWYLQNLGQGPELLIRYENEEAVDDSQLPKDRFSAERLKGVDSTLKIQPAELGDSAVYLCAGSLVHGRAYEQYFGPGTRLTVT.

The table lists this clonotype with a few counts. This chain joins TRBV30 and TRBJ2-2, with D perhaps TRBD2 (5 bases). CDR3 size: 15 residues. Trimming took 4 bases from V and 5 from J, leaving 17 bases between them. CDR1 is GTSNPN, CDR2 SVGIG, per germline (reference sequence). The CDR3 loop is CAWIPTKHGTGELFF. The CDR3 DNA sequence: TGTGCCTGGATTCCGACTAAGCACGGGACCGGGGAGCTGTTTTTT.

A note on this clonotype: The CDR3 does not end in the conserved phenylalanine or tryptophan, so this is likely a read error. Written as DNA, the CDR3 is TGTGCCAGCAGCCAAGTCGGACAGCTTGGGAAGACTGAAGCTTTCGTT. As protein: CASSQVGQLGKTEAFV. The rearrangement joins TRBV4-2 to TRBJ1-1, with a tentative D call TRBD1 (6 bases). Germline CDR1 LGHNA, CDR2 YNFKEQ. The CDR3 length is 16 residues. V was trimmed by 1 base and J by 5 bases, leaving 17 bases between them.

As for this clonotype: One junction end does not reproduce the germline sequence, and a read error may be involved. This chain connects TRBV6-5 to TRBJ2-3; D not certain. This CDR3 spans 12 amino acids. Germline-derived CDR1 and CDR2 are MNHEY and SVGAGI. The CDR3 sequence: CASSAVTYTQYF. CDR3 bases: TGTGCCAGCAGCGCAGTCACATATACGCAGTATTTC.

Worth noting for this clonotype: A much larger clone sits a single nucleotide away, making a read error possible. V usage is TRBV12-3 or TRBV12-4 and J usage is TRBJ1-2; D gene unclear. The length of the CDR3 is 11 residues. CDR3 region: CVSTDRYGYTF. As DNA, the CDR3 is TGTGTCAGCACAGACCGCTATGGCTACACCTTC.

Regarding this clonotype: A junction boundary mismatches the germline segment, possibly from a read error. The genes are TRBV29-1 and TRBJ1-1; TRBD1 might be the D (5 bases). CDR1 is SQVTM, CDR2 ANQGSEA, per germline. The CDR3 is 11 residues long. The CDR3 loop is CSGGEDTGAFF. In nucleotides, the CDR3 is TGCAGCGGGGGGGAGGACACTGGAGCTTTCTTC.

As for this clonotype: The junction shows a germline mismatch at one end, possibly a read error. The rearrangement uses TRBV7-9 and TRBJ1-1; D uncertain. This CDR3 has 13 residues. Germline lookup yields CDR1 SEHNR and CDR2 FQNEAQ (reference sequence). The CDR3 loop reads CASSIPENTESFF. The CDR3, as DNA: TGTGCCAGCAGCATCCCTGAGAACACTGAATCTTTCTTT.

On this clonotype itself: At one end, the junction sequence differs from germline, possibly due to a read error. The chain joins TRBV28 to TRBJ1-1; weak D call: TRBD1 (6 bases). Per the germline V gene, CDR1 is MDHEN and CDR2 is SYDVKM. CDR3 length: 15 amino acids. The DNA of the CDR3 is TGTGCCAGCACTTTAGGGGGACTGGTGAACACTGAAGCTTTCTTT. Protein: CASTLGGLVNTEAFF.

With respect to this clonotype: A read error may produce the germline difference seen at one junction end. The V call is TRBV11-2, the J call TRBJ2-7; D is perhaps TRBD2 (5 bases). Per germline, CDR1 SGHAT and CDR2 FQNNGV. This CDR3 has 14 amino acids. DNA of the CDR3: TGTGCCAGCATCTTAGACGGAGGTCCCTACGAGCAGTACTTC. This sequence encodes CASILDGGPYEQYF.

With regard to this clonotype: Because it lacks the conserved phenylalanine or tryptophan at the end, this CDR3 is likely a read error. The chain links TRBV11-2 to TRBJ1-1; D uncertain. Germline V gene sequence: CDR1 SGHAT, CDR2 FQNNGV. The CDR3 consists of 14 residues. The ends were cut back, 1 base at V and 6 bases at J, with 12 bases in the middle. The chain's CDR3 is CASSLVGVGSEAFV. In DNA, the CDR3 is TGTGCCAGCAGCTTAGTCGGGGTGGGCTCTGAAGCTTTCGTT.

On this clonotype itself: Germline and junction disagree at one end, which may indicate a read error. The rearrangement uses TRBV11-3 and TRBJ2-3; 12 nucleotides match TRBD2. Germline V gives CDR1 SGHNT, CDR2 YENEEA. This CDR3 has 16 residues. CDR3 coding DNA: TGTGCCTGCAGCACCCGACTAGCGGGAGTTTCAGATAGGCAGTATTTT. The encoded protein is CACSTRLAGVSDRQYF.

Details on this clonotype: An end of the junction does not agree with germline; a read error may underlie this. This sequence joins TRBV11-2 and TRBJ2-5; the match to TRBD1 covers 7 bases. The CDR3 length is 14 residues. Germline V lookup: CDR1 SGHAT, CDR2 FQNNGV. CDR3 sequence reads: CASNSGQVLDTQHF. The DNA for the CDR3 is TGTGCCAGCAACTCCGGACAGGTTCTGGATACCCAGCACTTC.

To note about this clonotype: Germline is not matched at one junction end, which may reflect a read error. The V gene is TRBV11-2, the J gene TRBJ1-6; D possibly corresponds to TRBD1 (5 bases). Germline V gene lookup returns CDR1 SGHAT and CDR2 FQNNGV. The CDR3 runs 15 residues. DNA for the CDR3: TGTGCCAGCAGCTTAGTAGGGGATAATAATTCACCCCTCCGCTTT. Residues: CASSLVGDNNSPLRF.

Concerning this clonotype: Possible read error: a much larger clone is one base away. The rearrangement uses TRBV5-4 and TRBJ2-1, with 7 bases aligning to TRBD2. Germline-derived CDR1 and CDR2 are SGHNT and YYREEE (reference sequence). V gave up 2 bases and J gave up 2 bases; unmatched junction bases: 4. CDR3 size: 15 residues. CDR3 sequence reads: CASSFTAGAYNEQFF. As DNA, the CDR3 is TGTGCCAGCAGCTTTACTGCGGGAGCCTACAATGAGCAGTTCTTC. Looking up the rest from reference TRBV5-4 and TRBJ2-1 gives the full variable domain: ETGVTQSPTHLIKTRGQQVTLRCSSQSGHNTVSWYQQALGQGPQFIFQYYREEENGRGNFPPRFSGLQFPNYSSELNVNALELDDSALYLCASSFTAGAYNEQFFGPGTRLTVL.

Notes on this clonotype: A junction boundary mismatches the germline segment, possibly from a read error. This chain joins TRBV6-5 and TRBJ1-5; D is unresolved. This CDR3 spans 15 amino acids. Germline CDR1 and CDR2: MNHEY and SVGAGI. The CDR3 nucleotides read TGTGCCAACAGTTACAGTGGACGGGGTAAACAGCCCCAGCATTTT. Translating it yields CANSYSGRGKQPQHF.

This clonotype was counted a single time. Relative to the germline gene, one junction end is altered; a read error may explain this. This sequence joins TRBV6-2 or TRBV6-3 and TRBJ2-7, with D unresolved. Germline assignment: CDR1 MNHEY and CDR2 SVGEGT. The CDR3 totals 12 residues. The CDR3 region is CASSDSRYEQYF. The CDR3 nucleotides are TGTGCCAGCAGTGACTCCCGCTACGAGCAGTACTTC.

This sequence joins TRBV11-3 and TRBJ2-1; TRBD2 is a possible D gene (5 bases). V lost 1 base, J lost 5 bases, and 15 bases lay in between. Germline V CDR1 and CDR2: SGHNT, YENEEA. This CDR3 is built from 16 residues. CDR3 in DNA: TGTGCCAGCAGCTTAGGGCGGACTGGCATCCACAATGAGCAGTTCTTC. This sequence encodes CASSLGRTGIHNEQFF.

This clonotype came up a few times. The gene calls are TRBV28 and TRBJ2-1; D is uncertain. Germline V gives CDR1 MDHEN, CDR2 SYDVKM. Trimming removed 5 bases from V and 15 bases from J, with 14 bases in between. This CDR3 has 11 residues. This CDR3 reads CASSAPPYLFF. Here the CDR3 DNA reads TGTGCCAGCAGTGCCCCTCCCTATCTGTTCTTC.

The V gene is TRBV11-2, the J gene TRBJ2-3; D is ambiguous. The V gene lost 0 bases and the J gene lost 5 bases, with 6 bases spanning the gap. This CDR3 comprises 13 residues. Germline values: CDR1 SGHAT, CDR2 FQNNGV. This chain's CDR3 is CASSLDRQDTQYF. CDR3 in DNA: TGTGCCAGCAGCTTAGATCGCCAAGATACGCAGTATTTT.

CDR3 in amino acids: CASIDTRLQPQHF. CDR3 nucleotide sequence: TGTGCCAGCATTGATACTCGTCTGCAGCCCCAGCATTTT. The chain couples TRBV12-3 or TRBV12-4 to TRBJ1-5, with D hard to call. The CDR3 is 13 residues long. Trimming stripped 7 bases from V and 7 bases from J, with 14 bases between.